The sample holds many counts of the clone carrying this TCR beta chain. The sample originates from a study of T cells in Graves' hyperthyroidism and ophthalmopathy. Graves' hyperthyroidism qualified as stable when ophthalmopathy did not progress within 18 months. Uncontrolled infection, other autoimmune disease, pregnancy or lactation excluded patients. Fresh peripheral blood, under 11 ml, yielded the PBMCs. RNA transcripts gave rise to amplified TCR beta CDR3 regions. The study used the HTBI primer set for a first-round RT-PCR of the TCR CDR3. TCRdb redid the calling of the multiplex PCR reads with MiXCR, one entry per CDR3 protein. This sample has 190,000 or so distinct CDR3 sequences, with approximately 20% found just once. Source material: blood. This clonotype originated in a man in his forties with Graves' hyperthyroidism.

The CDR3 nucleotides read TGCAGTGCAAGGAGGCTCCGGGGGGTAATCACAGATACGCAGTATTTT. As protein: CSARRLRGVITDTQYF. J is TRBJ2-3 and V is TRBV20-1; 7 bases agree with TRBD2. In germline, CDR1 is DFQATT, CDR2 SNEGSKA (reference sequence). CDR3 length equals 16 residues. J lost 2 bases, V lost 6 bases, and 14 bases had no gene match.